The source of this T cell receptor (beta chain) is a study of blood T cell repertoires in COVID-19. Study-wide background: Researchers got acute and convalescent COVID-19 samples from the United States, Italy and Spain.

Germline values: CDR1 SGHDT, CDR2 YYEEEE. The trim removed 0 bases at V and 6 bases at J, leaving 6 bases unmatched. This CDR3 is 15 amino acids long. Some clones are missing from TCRdb's copy, which holds only in-frame ones; the method was immunoSEQ multiplex PCR. The table shows 55,000 to 80,000 clones, with more than 70% occurring only once. V gene TRBV5-6 combines with J gene TRBJ2-7; 10 nucleotides align to TRBD2. This receptor was obtained from a middle-aged man with active COVID-19. Material: peripheral blood. The CDR3 coding sequence is TGTGCCAGCAGCTTGGGGAGCGGGAGGGACGGCGAGCAGTACTTC. Protein sequence: CASSLGSGRDGEQYF.